This T cell receptor (beta chain) was sequenced for a study of CD8+ T cells in alopecia areata. This CDR3 is built from 15 residues. Germline-derived CDR1 and CDR2 are MNHEY and SMNVEV (reference sequence). Sequencing relied on a cDNA template that was reverse transcribed from extracted RNA. Sequencing was performed with immunoSEQ multiplex PCR; in TCRdb, only in-frame clones are kept and a portion is missing. The repertoire consists of 150,000 to 200,000 clones, with under 70% occurring once and the leading ten covering approximately 0.91%. Treatment denoted: oral pan-JAK inhibitor, 5-10 mg twice daily.

This TCR came from a human donor with alopecia areata. This sequence joins TRBV27 and TRBJ2-5; 7 bases agree with TRBD1. The closer fit of TRBJ2-7 to the DNA end suggests the J call may be wrong. Sequencing was performed on CD4+ T cells sorted from blood, taken at week 4, from a patient treated with tofacitinib. The CDR3 loop reads CASSGPTGVMNEQYF. The CDR3, as DNA: TGTGCCAGCAGCGGTCCTACAGGGGTGATGAACGAGCAGTACTTC.